This T cell receptor (beta chain) was identified during a study of T-cell reconstitution after alpha-beta-depleted transplantation in children. Trimming stripped 5 bases from V and 4 bases from J, with 15 bases between. The CDR3 totals 15 residues. Per germline, CDR1 SGHVS and CDR2 FQNEAQ. TCRbeta library preparation incorporated unique molecular identifiers. Each CDR3 protein is one row after TCRdb ran MiXCR on the PCR reads. The sample lists approximately 800,000 distinct CDR3 sequences, about 16% occurring once. The sample consisted of PBMCs, mostly from graft donor cells, taken 360 days after TCRalphabeta/CD19-depleted stem cell transplant. This chain joins TRBV7-8 and TRBJ2-1; D remains ambiguous. The clonotype originates from a male patient between 10 and 17 years old who had a stem cell transplant for acute lymphoblastic leukemia, so the T cells may come from the graft donor. CDR3: CASSPATALYNEQFF. In DNA form, the CDR3 reads TGTGCCAGCAGCCCAGCCACTGCGCTTTACAATGAGCAGTTCTTC.